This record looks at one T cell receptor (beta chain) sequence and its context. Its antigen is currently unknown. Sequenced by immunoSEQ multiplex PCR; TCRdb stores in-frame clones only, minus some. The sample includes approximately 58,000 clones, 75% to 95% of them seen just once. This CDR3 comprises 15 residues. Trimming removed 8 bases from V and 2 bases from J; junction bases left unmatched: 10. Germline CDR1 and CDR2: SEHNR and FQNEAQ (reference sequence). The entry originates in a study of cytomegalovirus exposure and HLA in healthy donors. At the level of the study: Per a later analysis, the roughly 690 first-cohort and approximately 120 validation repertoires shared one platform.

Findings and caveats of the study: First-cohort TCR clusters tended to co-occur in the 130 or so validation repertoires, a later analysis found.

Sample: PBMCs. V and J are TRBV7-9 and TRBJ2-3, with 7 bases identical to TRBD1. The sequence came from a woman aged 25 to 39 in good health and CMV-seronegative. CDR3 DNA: TGTGCCAGCGGCTACCGACAGGGAACCACAGATACGCAGTATTTT. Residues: CASGYRQGTTDTQYF. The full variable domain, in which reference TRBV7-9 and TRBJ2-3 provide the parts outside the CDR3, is DTGVSQNPRHKITKRGQNVTFRCDPISEHNRLYWYRQTLGQGPEFLTYFQNEAQLEKSRLLSDRFSAERPKGSFSTLEIQRTEQGDSAMYLCASGYRQGTTDTQYFGPGTRLTVL.